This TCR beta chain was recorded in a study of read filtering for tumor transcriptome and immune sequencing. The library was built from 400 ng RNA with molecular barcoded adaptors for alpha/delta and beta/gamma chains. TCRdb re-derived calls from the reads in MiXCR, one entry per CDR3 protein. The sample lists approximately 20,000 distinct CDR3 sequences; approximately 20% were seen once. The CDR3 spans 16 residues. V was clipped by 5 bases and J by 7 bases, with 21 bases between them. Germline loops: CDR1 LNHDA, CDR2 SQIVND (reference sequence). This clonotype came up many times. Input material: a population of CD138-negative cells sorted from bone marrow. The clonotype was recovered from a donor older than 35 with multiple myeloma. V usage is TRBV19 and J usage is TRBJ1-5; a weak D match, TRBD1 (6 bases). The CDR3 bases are TGTGCCAGTAGTGGAGTTTCCAGGGGTTATAACCAGCCCCAGCATTTT. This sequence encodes CASSGVSRGYNQPQHF. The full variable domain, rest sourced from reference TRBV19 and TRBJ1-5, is DGGITQSPKYLFRKEGQNVTLSCEQNLNHDAMYWYRQDPGQGLRLIYYSQIVNDFQKGDIAEGYSVSREKKESFPLTVTSAQKNPTAFYLCASSGVSRGYNQPQHFGDGTRLSIL.